The sequence of this T cell receptor beta chain was determined in a study of TIL therapy for anti-PD-1-resistant metastatic lung cancer. Study in general: Tumor harvest preceded PD-1/PD-L1 blockade, followed by nivolumab treatment. Most patients had lung adenocarcinoma. Study-wide results and limits: Patients were highly selected, enriched for treatment-naive, never-smoker and oncogene-addicted cases. After infusion, TIL clonotypes partly replaced peripheral T cells and declined over months.

In the case of this clone: Antigen specificity is unknown.

The immunoSEQ assay was v3. TCRdb keeps only in-frame clones here, not all; method: immunoSEQ multiplex PCR. The sample contains more than 15,000 clones, approximately 83% of which appear only once. The sample's time point: pre-treatment sample, taken before nivolumab and TIL therapy. The CDR3 consists of 18 residues. Germline loops: CDR1 MNHNS, CDR2 SASEGT. Losses at the gene ends were 2 bases for V and 2 bases for J; bases not matched to a gene: 11. The chain has TRBV6-1 and TRBJ2-3; 9 bases are shared with TRBD2. The receptor was isolated from a person between 25 and 79 years old with non-small cell lung cancer. This material consisted of blood, taken at baseline. The chain's CDR3 is CASSEWAGGPSDTDTQYF. The CDR3 DNA reads as TGTGCCAGCAGTGAATGGGCGGGAGGGCCGTCGGACACAGATACGCAGTATTTT.